This TCR beta chain comes out of a study of T cells in Graves' hyperthyroidism and ophthalmopathy. It was RNA transcripts that yielded the amplified TCR beta CDR3 regions. When the TCR CDR3 underwent first-round RT-PCR, the HTBI primer set was used. TCRdb independently ran MiXCR on the multiplex PCR reads; one entry per CDR3 protein. Altogether approximately 330,000 distinct CDR3 sequences are present, around 20% being singletons, with the ten largest covering around 50%. Study findings and constraints: Prediction of ophthalmopathy progression came a median approximately 7 months pre-onset.

A remark on this clonotype: What it binds is unknown.

The CDR3 has 18 residues. Germline CDR1 and CDR2: MNHEY and SVGAGI. V lost 0 bases, J lost 2 bases, and 17 bases lay in between. Diagnoses were made from clinical symptoms, serum measures (thyroxine and TRAb), thyroid ultrasound and orbital computed tomography. The chain has TRBV6-5 and TRBJ2-4; D may match TRBD1 or TRBD2 (5 bases each). The sequencing sample was made of blood. The clonotype was recovered from a woman aged 50 to 65 with Graves' hyperthyroidism. Written as DNA, the CDR3 is TGTGCCAGCAGTTACTCAACAGGCCGCGAGCGGACCAAAAACATTCAGTACTTC. As protein: CASSYSTGRERTKNIQYF.